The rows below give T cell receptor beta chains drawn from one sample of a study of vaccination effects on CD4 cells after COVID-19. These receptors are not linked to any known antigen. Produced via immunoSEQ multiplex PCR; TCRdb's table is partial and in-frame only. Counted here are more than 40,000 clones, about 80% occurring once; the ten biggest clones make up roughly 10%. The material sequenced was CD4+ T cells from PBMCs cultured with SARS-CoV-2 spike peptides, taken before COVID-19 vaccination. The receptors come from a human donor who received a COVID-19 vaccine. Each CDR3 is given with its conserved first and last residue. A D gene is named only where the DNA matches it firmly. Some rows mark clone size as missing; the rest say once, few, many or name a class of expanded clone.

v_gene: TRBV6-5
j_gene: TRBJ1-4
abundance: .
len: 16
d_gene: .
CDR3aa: CASSYSTGNLNEKLFF
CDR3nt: TGTGCCAGCAGTTACTCGACAGGCAACCTTAATGAAAAACTGTTTTTT

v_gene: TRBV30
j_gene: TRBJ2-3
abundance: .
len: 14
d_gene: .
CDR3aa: CAWNRRSSTDTQYF
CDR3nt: TGTGCCTGGAATCGGAGGTCTTCCACAGATACGCAGTATTTT

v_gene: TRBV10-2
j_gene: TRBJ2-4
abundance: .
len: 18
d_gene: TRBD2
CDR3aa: CASSTSGNEQGAKNIQYF
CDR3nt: TGCGCCAGCAGTACCAGCGGGAACGAACAAGGGGCCAAAAACATTCAGTACTTC

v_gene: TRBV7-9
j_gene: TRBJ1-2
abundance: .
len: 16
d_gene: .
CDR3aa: CASSKGLAGNNYGYTF
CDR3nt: TGTGCCAGCAGCAAAGGGCTGGCAGGGAATAACTATGGCTACACCTTC

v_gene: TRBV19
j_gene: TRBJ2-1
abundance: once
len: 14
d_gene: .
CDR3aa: CASSRGGTYNEQFF
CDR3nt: TGTGCCAGTAGTAGGGGGGGCACCTACAATGAGCAGTTCTTC

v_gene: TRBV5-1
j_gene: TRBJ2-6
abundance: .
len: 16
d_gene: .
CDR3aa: CASSPQGTSGANVLTF
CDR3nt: TGCGCCAGCAGCCCGCAAGGGACTTCTGGGGCCAACGTCCTGACTTTC

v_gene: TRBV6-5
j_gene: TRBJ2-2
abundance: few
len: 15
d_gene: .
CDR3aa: CASSYSSPSTGELFF
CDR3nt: TGTGCCAGCAGTTACTCGAGTCCCAGCACCGGGGAGCTGTTTTTT

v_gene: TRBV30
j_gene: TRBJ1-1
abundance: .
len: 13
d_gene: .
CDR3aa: CAWSVSRDTEAFF
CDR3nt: TGTGCCTGGAGTGTCAGTAGAGACACTGAAGCTTTCTTT

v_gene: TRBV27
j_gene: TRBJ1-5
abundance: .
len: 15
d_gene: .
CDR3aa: CASSLRGDSNQPQHF
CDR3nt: TGTGCCAGCAGTTTACGGGGGGATAGCAATCAGCCCCAGCATTTT

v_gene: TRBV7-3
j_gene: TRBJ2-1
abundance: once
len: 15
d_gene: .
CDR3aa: CASSLTPLSGDEQFF
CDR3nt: TGTGCCAGCAGCTTAACCCCCCTTTCGGGCGATGAGCAGTTCTTC

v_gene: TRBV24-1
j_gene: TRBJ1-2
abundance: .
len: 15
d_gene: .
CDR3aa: CATSDARGGIYGYTF
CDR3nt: TGTGCCACCAGTGATGCTCGGGGCGGTATCTATGGCTACACCTTC

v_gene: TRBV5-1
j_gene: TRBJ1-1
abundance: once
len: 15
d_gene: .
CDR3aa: CASSLVGFQNTEAFF
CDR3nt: TGCGCCAGCAGCTTGGTCGGCTTCCAGAACACTGAAGCTTTCTTT

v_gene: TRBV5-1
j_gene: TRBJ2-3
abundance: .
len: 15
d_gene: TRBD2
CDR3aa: CASSLGGGITDTQYF
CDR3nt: TGCGCCAGCAGCTTGGGCGGGGGGATCACAGATACGCAGTATTTT

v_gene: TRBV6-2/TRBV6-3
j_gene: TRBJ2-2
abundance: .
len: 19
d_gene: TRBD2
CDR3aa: CASSYSRSSGGAGTGELFF
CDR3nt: TGTGCCAGCAGTTACTCGAGATCTAGCGGGGGGGCAGGCACCGGGGAGCTGTTTTTT

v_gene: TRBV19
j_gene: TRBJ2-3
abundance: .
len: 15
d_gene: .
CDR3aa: CASSPGGGSTDTQYF
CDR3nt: TGTGCCAGTAGCCCCGGTGGGGGTAGCACAGATACGCAGTATTTT

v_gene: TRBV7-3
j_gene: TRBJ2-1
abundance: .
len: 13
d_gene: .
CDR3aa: CASSGGLNNEQFF
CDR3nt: TGTGCCAGCAGCGGGGGGCTAAACAATGAGCAGTTCTTC

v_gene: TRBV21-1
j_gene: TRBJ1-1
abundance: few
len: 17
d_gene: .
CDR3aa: CASSKVMSEALNTEAFF
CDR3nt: TGTGCCAGCAGCAAAGTCATGTCGGAGGCCTTGAACACTGAAGCTTTCTTT

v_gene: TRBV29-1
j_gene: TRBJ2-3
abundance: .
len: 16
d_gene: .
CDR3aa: CSVEGLNSRSTDTQYF
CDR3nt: TGCAGCGTTGAGGGTTTGAACAGTCGATCCACAGATACGCAGTATTTT

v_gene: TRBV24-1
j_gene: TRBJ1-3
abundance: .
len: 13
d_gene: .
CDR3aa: CATSDAIGNTIYF
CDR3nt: TGTGCCACCAGTGATGCGATCGGAAACACCATATATTTT

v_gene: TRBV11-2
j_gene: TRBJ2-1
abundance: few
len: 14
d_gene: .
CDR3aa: CASSLGGYINEQFF
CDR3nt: TGTGCCAGCAGCTTAGGGGGATATATCAATGAGCAGTTCTTC

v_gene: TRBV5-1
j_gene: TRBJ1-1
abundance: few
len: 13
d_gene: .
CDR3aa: CASSLVVSGEAFF
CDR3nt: TGCGCCAGCAGCTTGGTTGTGTCAGGTGAAGCTTTCTTT

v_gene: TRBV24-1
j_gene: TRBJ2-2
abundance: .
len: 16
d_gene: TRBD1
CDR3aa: CATSDVTGVDTGELFF
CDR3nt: TGTGCCACCAGTGACGTCACAGGGGTGGACACCGGGGAGCTGTTTTTT

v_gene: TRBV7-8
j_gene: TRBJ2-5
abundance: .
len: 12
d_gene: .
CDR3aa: CASSRHGETQYF
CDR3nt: TGTGCCAGCAGCCGCCACGGGGAGACCCAGTACTTC

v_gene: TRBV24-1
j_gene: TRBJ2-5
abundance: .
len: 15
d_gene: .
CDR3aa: CATSDPRGGGETQYF
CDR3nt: TGTGCCACCAGTGATCCGCGAGGTGGAGGGGAGACCCAGTACTTC

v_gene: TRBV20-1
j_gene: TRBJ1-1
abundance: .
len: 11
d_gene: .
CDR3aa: CSAPQGTEAFF
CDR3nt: TGCAGTGCCCCTCAGGGAACTGAAGCTTTCTTT

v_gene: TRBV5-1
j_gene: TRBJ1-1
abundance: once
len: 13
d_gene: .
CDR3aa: CASSLDGDTEAFF
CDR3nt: TGCGCCAGCAGCTTGGATGGGGACACTGAAGCTTTCTTT

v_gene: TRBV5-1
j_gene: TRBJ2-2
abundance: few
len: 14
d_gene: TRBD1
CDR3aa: CASSRTGSTGELFF
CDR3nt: TGCGCCAGCAGTAGGACAGGGAGCACCGGGGAGCTGTTTTTT

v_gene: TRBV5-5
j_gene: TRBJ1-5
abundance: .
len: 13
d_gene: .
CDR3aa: CASSPYLGQPQHF
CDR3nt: TGTGCCAGCAGCCCCTACCTTGGGCAGCCCCAGCATTTT

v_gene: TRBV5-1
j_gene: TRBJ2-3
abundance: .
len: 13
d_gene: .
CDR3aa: CASSPRTADTQYF
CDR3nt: TGCGCCAGCAGCCCTAGGACAGCAGATACGCAGTATTTT

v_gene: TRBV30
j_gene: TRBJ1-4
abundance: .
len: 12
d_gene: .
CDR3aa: CAGDGENEKLFF
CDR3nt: TGTGCCGGGGACGGTGAAAATGAAAAACTGTTTTTT

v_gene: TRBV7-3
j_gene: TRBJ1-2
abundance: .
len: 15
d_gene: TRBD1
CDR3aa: CASSPRDSPKNGYTF
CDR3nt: TGTGCCAGCAGCCCCCGGGACAGCCCTAAAAACGGCTACACCTTC

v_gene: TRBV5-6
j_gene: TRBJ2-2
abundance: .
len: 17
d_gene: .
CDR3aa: CASSLIGGRGDTGELFF
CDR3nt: TGTGCCAGCAGCTTGATTGGGGGCAGGGGAGACACCGGGGAGCTGTTTTTT

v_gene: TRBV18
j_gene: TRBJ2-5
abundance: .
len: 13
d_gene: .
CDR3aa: CASSPEGLETQYF
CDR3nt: TGTGCCAGCTCACCAGAGGGGCTCGAGACCCAGTACTTC

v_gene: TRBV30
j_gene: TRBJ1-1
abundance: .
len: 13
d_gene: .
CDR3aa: CAWSYRGNTEAFF
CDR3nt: TGTGCCTGGAGTTATAGAGGGAACACTGAAGCTTTCTTT

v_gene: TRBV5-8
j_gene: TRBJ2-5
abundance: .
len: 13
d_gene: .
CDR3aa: CASSHQVKETQYF
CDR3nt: TGTGCCAGCAGCCATCAAGTCAAAGAGACCCAGTACTTC

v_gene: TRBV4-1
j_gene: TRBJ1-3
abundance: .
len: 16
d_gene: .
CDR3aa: CASSQQGTGSGNTIYF
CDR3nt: TGCGCCAGCAGCCAACAAGGGACGGGCTCTGGAAACACCATATATTTT

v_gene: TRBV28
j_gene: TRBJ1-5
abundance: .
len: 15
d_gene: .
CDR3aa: CASQKGGNSNQPQHF
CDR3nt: TGTGCCAGCCAAAAGGGGGGGAATAGCAATCAGCCCCAGCATTTT

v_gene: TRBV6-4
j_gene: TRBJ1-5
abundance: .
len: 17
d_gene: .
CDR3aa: CASSDSSLGRARQPQHF
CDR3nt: TGTGCCAGCAGTGACTCTTCGCTTGGAAGAGCGCGACAGCCCCAGCATTTT

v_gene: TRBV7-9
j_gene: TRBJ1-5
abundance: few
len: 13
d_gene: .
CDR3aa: CASSPDGSQPQHF
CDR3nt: TGTGCCAGCAGCCCGGACGGGAGTCAGCCCCAGCATTTT

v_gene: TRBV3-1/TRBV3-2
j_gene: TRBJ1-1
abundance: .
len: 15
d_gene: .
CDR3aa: CASSHGGPARAEAFF
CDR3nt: TGTGCCAGCAGCCACGGGGGCCCGGCCCGAGCCGAAGCTTTCTTT

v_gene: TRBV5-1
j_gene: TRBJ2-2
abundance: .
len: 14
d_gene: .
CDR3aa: CASTKQANTGELFF
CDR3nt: TGCGCCAGCACCAAACAGGCGAACACCGGGGAGCTGTTTTTT

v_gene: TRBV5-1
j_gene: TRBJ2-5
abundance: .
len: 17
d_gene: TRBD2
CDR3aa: CASRGEVGLAGTETQYF
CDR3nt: TGCGCCAGCAGGGGTGAGGTGGGACTAGCGGGGACGGAGACCCAGTACTTC

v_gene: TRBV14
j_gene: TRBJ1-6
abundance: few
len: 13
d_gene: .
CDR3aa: CASSAHYNSPLHF
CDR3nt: TGTGCCAGCAGCGCCCATTATAATTCACCCCTCCACTTT

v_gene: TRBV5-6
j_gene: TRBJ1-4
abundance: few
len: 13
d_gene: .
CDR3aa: CASSQGFNEKLFF
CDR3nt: TGTGCCAGCAGCCAGGGGTTTAATGAAAAACTGTTTTTT

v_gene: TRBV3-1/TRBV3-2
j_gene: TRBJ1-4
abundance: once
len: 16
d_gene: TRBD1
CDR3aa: CASSQSTGGTNEKLFF
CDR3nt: TGTGCCAGCAGCCAATCGACAGGGGGAACTAATGAAAAACTGTTTTTT

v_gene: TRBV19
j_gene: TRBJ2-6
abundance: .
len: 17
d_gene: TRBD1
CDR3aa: CATAAGTALSGANVLTF
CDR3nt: TGTGCCACCGCGGCCGGGACAGCTCTCTCTGGGGCCAACGTCCTGACTTTC

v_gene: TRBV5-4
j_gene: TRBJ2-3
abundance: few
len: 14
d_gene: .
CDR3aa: CASSLAGMGETQYF
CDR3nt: TGTGCCAGCAGCTTGGCCGGGATGGGGGAGACGCAGTATTTT

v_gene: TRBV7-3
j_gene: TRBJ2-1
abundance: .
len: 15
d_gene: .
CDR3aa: CASSLIPGLYNEQFF
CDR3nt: TGTGCCAGCAGCTTAATCCCCGGGCTCTACAATGAGCAGTTCTTC

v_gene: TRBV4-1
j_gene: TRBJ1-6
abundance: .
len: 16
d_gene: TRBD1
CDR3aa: CASSQIVQGVNSPLHF
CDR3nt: TGCGCCAGCAGCCAAATCGTACAGGGGGTTAATTCACCCCTCCACTTT

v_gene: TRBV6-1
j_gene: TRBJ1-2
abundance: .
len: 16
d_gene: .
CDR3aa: CASSEAIGRANYGYTF
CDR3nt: TGTGCCAGCAGTGAAGCCATTGGACGGGCTAACTATGGCTACACCTTC

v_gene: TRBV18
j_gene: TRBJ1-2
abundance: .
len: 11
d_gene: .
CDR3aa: CASSPGYGYTF
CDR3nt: TGTGCCAGCTCACCCGGCTATGGCTACACCTTC

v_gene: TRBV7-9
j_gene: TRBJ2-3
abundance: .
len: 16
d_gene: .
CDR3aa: CASSLQAGAGTDTQYF
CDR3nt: TGTGCCAGCAGCTTACAAGCAGGGGCTGGGACAGATACGCAGTATTTT

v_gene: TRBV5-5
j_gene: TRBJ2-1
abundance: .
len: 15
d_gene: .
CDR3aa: CASRYGQSSYNEQFF
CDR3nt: TGTGCCAGCAGATACGGACAGAGCTCCTACAATGAGCAGTTCTTC

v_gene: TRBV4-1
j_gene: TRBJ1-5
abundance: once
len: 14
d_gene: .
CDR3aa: CASSQDWSGQPQHF
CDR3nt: TGCGCCAGCAGCCAAGACTGGTCGGGTCAGCCCCAGCATTTT

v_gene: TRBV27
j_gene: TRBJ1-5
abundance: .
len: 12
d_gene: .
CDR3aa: CASSKSNQPQHF
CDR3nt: TGTGCCAGCAGCAAAAGCAATCAGCCCCAGCATTTT

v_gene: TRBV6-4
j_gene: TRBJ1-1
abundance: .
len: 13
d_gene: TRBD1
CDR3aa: CASSGSQGTEAFF
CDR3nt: TGTGCCAGCAGTGGCTCACAGGGGACTGAAGCTTTCTTT

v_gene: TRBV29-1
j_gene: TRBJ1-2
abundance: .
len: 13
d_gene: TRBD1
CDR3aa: CSAEGQASYGYTF
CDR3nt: TGCAGCGCAGAAGGACAGGCTAGCTATGGCTACACCTTC

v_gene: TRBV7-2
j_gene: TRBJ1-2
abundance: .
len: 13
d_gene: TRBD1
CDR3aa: CASSQGAGYGYTF
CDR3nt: TGTGCCAGCAGTCAGGGGGCTGGATATGGCTACACCTTC

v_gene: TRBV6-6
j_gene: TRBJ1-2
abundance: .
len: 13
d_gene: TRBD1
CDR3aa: CASSLGGDYGYTF
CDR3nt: TGTGCCAGCAGCCTAGGGGGCGACTATGGCTACACCTTC